This T cell receptor beta chain came from a study of shared clonotypes between healthy human individuals. This CDR3 contains 16 residues. Samples underwent the assay at deep level. TCRdb's copy holds only in-frame clones and misses some; the assay was immunoSEQ multiplex PCR. In the table there are roughly 2.6 million clones, more than 80% of which are singletons. Study-level points and caveats: Generation probabilities of non-shared clonotypes were lower (relative to those shared by all four donors). Depth was large, yet rarefaction showed that sorted-subset sequencing was incomplete.

Concerning this clone: The antigen is unknown.

The sequenced sample consisted of naive CD4+ T cells sorted from blood. The subset here: CD45RA+ positively selected. The V gene is TRBV12-1, the J gene TRBJ1-2. TRBV12-1 is a pseudogene. The sequence was collected from a man aged 18 to 30 in good health. The CDR3 region is CASSPPTGVGDYGYTF. In DNA, the CDR3 is TGTGCCAGCAGCCCTCCGACCGGAGTAGGAGACTATGGCTACACCTTC.